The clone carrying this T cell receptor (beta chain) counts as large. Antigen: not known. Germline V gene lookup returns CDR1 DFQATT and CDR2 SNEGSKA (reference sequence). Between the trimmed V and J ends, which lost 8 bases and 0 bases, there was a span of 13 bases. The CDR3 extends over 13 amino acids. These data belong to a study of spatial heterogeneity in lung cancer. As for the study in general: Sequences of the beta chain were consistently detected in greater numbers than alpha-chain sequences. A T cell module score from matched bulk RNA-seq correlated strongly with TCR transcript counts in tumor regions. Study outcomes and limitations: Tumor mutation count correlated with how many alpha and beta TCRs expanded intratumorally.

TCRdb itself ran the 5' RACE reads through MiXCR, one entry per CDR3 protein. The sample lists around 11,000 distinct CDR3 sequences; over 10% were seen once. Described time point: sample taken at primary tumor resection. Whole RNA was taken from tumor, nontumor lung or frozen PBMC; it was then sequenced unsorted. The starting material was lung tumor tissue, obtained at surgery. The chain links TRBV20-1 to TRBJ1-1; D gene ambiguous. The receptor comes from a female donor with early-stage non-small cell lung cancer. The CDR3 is CSSDPPMNTEAFF. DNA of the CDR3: TGCAGTTCTGACCCCCCCATGAACACTGAAGCTTTCTTT.